The following is a T cell receptor (beta chain) sequence with its context. Its cognate antigen has yet to be identified. The input lacks base qualities; no much larger clone sits a single base away. TCRbeta CDR3 regions were amplified from genomic DNA by means of the immunoSEQ Assay, a bias-controlled multiplex PCR. The source study handled its data this way. Within the assay, amplification of reference gene primers was used to estimate how many nucleated cells each sample contained. Sequence reads were collapsed and filtered to measure the absolute abundance of every unique TCRbeta CDR3 rearrangement. For each sample, productive Simpson clonality was calculated as the square root of Simpson's diversity index over productive rearrangements. TCRdb obtained this table from immuneACCESS and retained in-frame rearrangements with V and J assigned. These tables miss some clones; where compared with another copy, unresolved V genes account for less than half of the shortfall, and the remainder is unexplained. For V, J and clone size, that table is used; D and trimming come from the DNA. The sample records 210,000 or so clones, around 82% of which are singletons. The biggest ten clones account for under 4.5% of the sample.

This sample was included in a study of blood T cell repertoires in COVID-19 (dated by TCRdb to 2020 to 2022). With respect to the entire study: The collaborator samples originated in the United States, Italy and Spain and spanned the acute and convalescent phases of COVID-19. The repertoires were made available in a free public database intended to serve as a resource for research on the immune response to SARS-CoV-2. The material from the prospective study consisted of cDNA or gDNA derived from T cells, B-cell-depleted T cells, or PBMCs. The samples were drawn from two sources: the first 160 participants of the ongoing ImmuneRACE study, and fewer than 1,500 subjects contributed by 6 global collaborators. Deeply sampled blood TCRbeta repertoires from subjects exposed to, actively infected with, or recovered from COVID-19 were included in the dataset. HLA class I and class II types, where available, came from metadata supplied by the sample provider rather than from assay-based typing. Nearly every sample came with metadata listing a de-identified subject ID, COVID-19 status, age in years and sex.

Results the study describes overall, beyond this receptor: How much clinical and demographic metadata was included differed by source and by participant, and the metadata was provided uncurated.

Enrolling through a virtual design, the prospective study's participants ranged in age from roughly 18 to 95 years and lived across roughly 23 United States geographic areas. In the prospective study, cohorts were assigned on the basis of participant-reported clinical history obtained from a screening survey and a study questionnaire. In the prospective study, mobile phlebotomists collected whole blood, serum and a nasopharyngeal or oropharyngeal swab from each participant. Prospective study participants could optionally give additional blood draws and questionnaires over an approximately two-month period. Blood samples from the prospective study were shipped frozen or at room temperature prior to DNA extraction. CDR1 and CDR2 (MNHEY, SVGAGI) derive from the germline V gene. The junction shows trimming of 4 bases on V and 5 bases on J, plus 8 bases between the germline ends. Taken from cysteine to phenylalanine, the CDR3 has 12 residues. CDR3 DNA only is kept here, 36 bases in frame from base 1.

Here the chain combines TRBV6-5 and TRBJ1-2; no confident D gene assignment can be made. The material sequenced was PBMCs or T cells enriched from blood (not recorded which). The sequence was collected from a man between 25 and 39 years old with acute COVID-19. CDR3 reads: CASSSSLYGYTF. The DNA is TGTGCCAGCAGTTCCAGTTTATATGGCTACACCTTC.